The 19 T cell receptor beta chains given below trace back to one sample, sequenced in a study of T-cell memory formation after mild COVID-19. TCRdb used MiXCR to reprocess the 5' RACE reads, holding one entry per CDR3 protein. The sample consists of around 250,000 distinct CDR3 sequences, roughly 9.4% of them appearing once. The sample taken for sequencing was PBMCs or a T cell subset sorted from them (not recorded which). These receptors all come from a man younger than 30 who had mild COVID-19 (a few samples of this study predate the infection). Cell type and time point are not known.

This chain links TRBV27 with TRBJ2-7; D perhaps matches TRBD2 (6 bases). The length of the CDR3 is 14 residues. The germline V gene encodes CDR1 MNHEY and CDR2 SMNVEV (reference sequence). Trimming stripped 3 bases from V and 4 bases from J, with 13 bases between. The CDR3 DNA is TGTGCCAGCAGTTTTGGAGGGCCCCGGTACGAGCAGTACTTC. Translated: CASSFGGPRYEQYF.

The chain joins TRBV7-9 to TRBJ1-6, with TRBD1 matching 8 bases. Germline values: CDR1 SEHNR, CDR2 FQNEAQ (reference sequence). The J segment lost 8 bases and the V segment lost 5 bases, leaving 5 bases of the junction unmatched. The CDR3 spans 14 residues. CDR3 amino acids: CASSRGQAHSPLHF. The CDR3 DNA is TGTGCCAGCAGCCGGGGACAGGCCCATTCACCCCTCCACTTT.

This clonotype was recorded at least ten times. This chain joins TRBV14 and TRBJ2-5, with a possible D match to TRBD2 (6 bases). V gave up 1 base and J gave up 5 bases, with 8 bases separating them. Germline values: CDR1 SGHDN, CDR2 FVKESK. This CDR3 comprises 13 residues. CDR3 residues: CASSQVGGETQYF. DNA for the CDR3: TGTGCCAGCAGCCAAGTGGGGGGTGAGACCCAGTACTTC.

This clonotype has a handful of counts. The chain carries TRBV7-9 and TRBJ2-5; D gene uncertain. V lost 4 bases, J lost 8 bases, and 14 bases lay in between. CDR3 length: 13 amino acids. CDR1 and CDR2 from the germline V gene are SEHNR and FQNEAQ (reference sequence). DNA of the CDR3: TGTGCCAGCAGCTCTGACGGGCCTGGTACCCAGTACTTC. Translating gives CASSSDGPGTQYF. Supplemented by reference TRBV7-9 and TRBJ2-5, the full variable domain reads DTGVSQNPRHKITKRGQNVTFRCDPISEHNRLYWYRQTLGQGPEFLTYFQNEAQLEKSRLLSDRFSAERPKGSFSTLEIQRTEQGDSAMYLCASSSDGPGTQYFGPGTRLLVL.

This clonotype has more than one count but fewer than ten. This chain links TRBV6-2 or TRBV6-3 with TRBJ2-5; D remains ambiguous. The CDR3 length is 14 residues. V dropped 2 bases and J dropped 2 bases, with 9 bases sitting between them. Germline V gives CDR1 MNHEY, CDR2 SVGEGT. The CDR3 DNA follows: TGTGCCAGCAGTTACCGGAGTATTCAAGAGACCCAGTACTTC. Protein: CASSYRSIQETQYF.

This clonotype occurred a few times. This chain joins TRBV5-1 and TRBJ1-3; 8 nucleotides line up with TRBD1. Germline V lookup: CDR1 SGHRS, CDR2 YFSETQ. This CDR3 has 13 residues. J lost 8 bases, V lost 4 bases, and 5 bases had no gene match. CDR3 amino acids: CASSDGTGDTIYF. CDR3 nucleotides: TGCGCCAGCAGCGACGGGACAGGAGACACCATATATTTT.

Ten or more counts support this clonotype. The chain employs TRBV7-2 and TRBJ2-7, with a tentative D call TRBD2 (6 bases). Between the trimmed V and J ends, which lost 3 bases and 0 bases, there was a span of 6 bases. The germline gives CDR1 SGHTA, CDR2 FQGNSA. The length of the CDR3 is 13 residues. The CDR3 loop reads CASSLTSSYEQYF. DNA of the CDR3: TGTGCCAGCAGCTTGACTAGCTCCTACGAGCAGTACTTC.

In this sample, this clonotype turned up a few times. Written as DNA, the CDR3 is TGTGCCAGCAAGCGACAGTCGCAAAAACTGTTTTTT. Its translation is CASKRQSQKLFF. The chain joins TRBV12-3 or TRBV12-4 to TRBJ1-4; possibly TRBD1 for D (5 bases). Deletions cut 7 bases from V and 9 bases from J, with 12 bases between. CDR3 length equals 12 residues.

This clonotype has a count of ten or more. CDR3 coding DNA: TGTGCCAGCAGCTTAGACGCGACGGCAGATACGCAGTATTTT. It yields the protein CASSLDATADTQYF. The rearrangement uses TRBV7-6 and TRBJ2-3; unclear D gene. V was trimmed by 1 base and J by 4 bases, leaving 9 bases between them. CDR3 length: 14 residues. The V gene's germline CDR1 is SGHVS and CDR2 FNYEAQ.

In this sample, this clonotype turned up many times. The V call is TRBV15, the J call TRBJ2-3; D not certain. V lost 0 bases to trimming and J lost 5 bases, with 6 bases between them. The CDR3 totals 13 residues. Germline CDR1 and CDR2: LNHNV and YYDKDF (reference sequence). CDR3 in amino acids: CATSRDFGDTQYF. The DNA for the CDR3 is TGTGCCACCAGCAGAGATTTTGGAGATACGCAGTATTTT.

The CDR3 DNA reads as TGCAGGACAGGGAATTACACTGAAGCTTTCTTT. Its protein is CRTGNYTEAFF. The rearrangement uses TRBV20-1 and TRBJ1-1; 7 bases fit TRBD1. Germline CDR1 and CDR2: DFQATT and SNEGSKA (reference sequence). The length of the CDR3 is 11 residues.

V usage is TRBV7-2 and J usage is TRBJ2-5; D possibly corresponds to TRBD2 (7 bases). The CDR3 consists of 15 residues. Germline CDR1 is SGHTA and CDR2 is FQGNSA. V gave up 2 bases and J gave up 5 bases, with 15 bases separating them. CDR3 residues: CASSLSGRGAETQYF. In DNA, the CDR3 is TGTGCCAGCAGCTTAAGTGGTCGGGGGGCCGAGACCCAGTACTTC.

This clonotype has more than one count but fewer than ten. The gene calls are TRBV9 and TRBJ1-2, with a tentative D call TRBD1 (5 bases). The germline gives CDR1 SGDLS, CDR2 YYNGEE. The CDR3 has 18 residues. The V and J ends lost 1 base and 3 bases respectively, with 22 bases between them. The CDR3 sequence: CASSVSPTQVGFDYGYTF. The CDR3 coding sequence is TGTGCCAGCAGCGTATCGCCTACACAGGTCGGGTTCGACTATGGCTACACCTTC.

Only a few counts were recorded for this clonotype. The chain uses TRBV7-3 and TRBJ2-5, with TRBD1 matching 8 bases. Per germline, CDR1 SGHTA and CDR2 FQGTGA. This CDR3 contains 11 residues. Unmatched junction bases numbered 2, after V lost 4 bases and J lost 10 bases. The CDR3: CASSSDRVQYF. The CDR3 DNA reads as TGTGCCAGCAGCTCGGACAGGGTCCAGTACTTC.

The table lists this clonotype with many counts. The chain carries TRBV5-1 and TRBJ2-7, with 8 bases fitting TRBD1. The germline V gene has CDR1 SGHRS and CDR2 YFSETQ. This CDR3 comprises 15 residues. The J segment lost 6 bases and the V segment lost 0 bases, leaving 8 bases of the junction unmatched. For the CDR3, the DNA is TGCGCCAGCAGCTTGGCCACAGGGGGGCACGGCGAGCAGTACTTC. This gives the protein CASSLATGGHGEQYF.

In this sample, this clonotype turned up a few times. The chain carries TRBV10-2 and TRBJ2-7, with 9 positions matching TRBD1. The V segment lost 8 bases and the J segment 4 bases; nucleotides outside the gene matches: 12. Germline V CDR1 and CDR2: WSHSY, SAAADI. This CDR3 is built from 15 residues. The CDR3 sequence is CASGDPGQGTYEQYF. CDR3 DNA sequence: TGCGCCAGCGGGGATCCGGGACAGGGTACTTACGAGCAGTACTTC.

This clonotype was counted between two and nine times. The chain couples TRBV12-3 or TRBV12-4 to TRBJ2-5; D perhaps matches TRBD1 (6 bases). The CDR3 loop spans 13 amino acids. V was pared by 4 bases and J by 2 bases, with 8 bases between. The CDR3 loop reads CASSWTDQETQYF. CDR3 nucleotides: TGTGCCAGCAGTTGGACAGATCAAGAGACCCAGTACTTC.

In this sample, this clonotype turned up many times. This sequence joins TRBV3-1 and TRBJ1-1; possibly TRBD1 for D (5 bases). The length of the CDR3 is 14 residues. Germline values: CDR1 LGHDT, CDR2 YNNKEL (reference sequence). Trimming removed 0 bases at V and 1 base at J, with 6 bases between. This CDR3 reads CASSQEGRNTEAFF. The CDR3 coding sequence is TGTGCCAGCAGCCAAGAGGGGCGGAACACTGAAGCTTTCTTT.

This clonotype was picked up a small number of times. CDR3 in amino acids: CSVEDPNPTGPPEAFF. In nucleotides, the CDR3 is TGCAGCGTTGAAGACCCGAACCCTACAGGGCCACCTGAAGCTTTCTTT. The J gene is TRBJ1-1, the V gene TRBV29-1; TRBD1 is a possible D gene (6 bases). V was cut by 0 bases and J by 6 bases, with 20 bases left in between. Germline-derived CDR1 and CDR2 are SQVTM and ANQGSEA. This CDR3 is built from 16 residues.